A selection of T cell receptor beta chains follows, all from one sample in a study of beta chain features in type 1 diabetes. The table came from immunoSEQ multiplex PCR; TCRdb's copy has only in-frame clones and leaves some out. Here the sample spans around 310,000 clones, roughly 9.6% being singletons. The sequenced material came from naive CD4+ T cells from blood. The receptors here all came from a woman aged 25 to 45 in good health. The CDR3 runs from the conserved cysteine through the conserved F or W. D genes are given only for firm matches.

j_gene	d_gene	v_gene	CDR3aa
TRBJ2-5	-	TRBV7-6	CASSAEETQYF
TRBJ2-2	-	TRBV4-1	CASQRNTGELFF
TRBJ1-4	-	TRBV7-2	CASSPHLGEQKLFF
TRBJ2-1	TRBD2	TRBV7-3	CASSLRGLASTYNEQFF
TRBJ2-7	TRBD2	TRBV7-2	CASSLEAGPTYEQYF
TRBJ2-7	TRBD2	TRBV7-2	CASSAREGSYEQYF
TRBJ2-5	-	TRBV2	CASSEGLQETQYF
TRBJ1-5	-	TRBV29-1	CSVVAGLGQPQHF
TRBJ1-1	-	TRBV6-5	CASSYFEQFNTEAFF
TRBJ2-1	-	TRBV28	CASRIGTPYNEQFF
TRBJ1-3	-	TRBV7-2	CASSRQNSGNTIYF
TRBJ2-5	-	TRBV5-6	CASSPVNQETQYF
TRBJ2-1	-	TRBV18	CASSRGLYNEQFF
TRBJ2-7	TRBD2	TRBV7-6	CASSPGLAYSYEQYF
TRBJ1-2	-	TRBV14	CASSQDRFRYTF
TRBJ2-5	-	TRBV27	CASSRIRGWETQYF
TRBJ2-1	TRBD2	TRBV7-3	CASSPGTRERFF
TRBJ1-3	TRBD1	TRBV28	CASGTTGPGNTIYF